The TCR beta chain described here comes from a study of cytomegalovirus exposure and HLA in healthy donors. This clone showed up just a few times. 60 Vbeta and 13 Jbeta primers were used in PCR. Clones were sequenced by immunoSEQ multiplex PCR, and TCRdb holds only the in-frame ones, with some missing. Of approximately 100,000 clones listed, approximately 81% were seen once; the top ten hold under 5%. V lost 7 bases, J lost 7 bases, and 10 bases lay in between. The CDR3 runs 11 residues. In germline, CDR1 is MRHNA, CDR2 SNTAGT. The TCR originated in a female donor in good health and CMV-seropositive. This rearrangement joins TRBV6-4 to TRBJ1-2; D gene uncertain. The sequencing input was PBMCs. The DNA of the CDR3 is TGTGCCAGCATCCCCTCGCGTGGCTACACCTTC. Its translation is CASIPSRGYTF.